What follows are 6 T cell receptor beta chains derived from one specimen sequenced in a study of cytomegalovirus exposure and HLA in healthy donors. PCR was performed using 60 Vbeta and 13 Jbeta primers. Generated by immunoSEQ multiplex PCR, the TCRdb table keeps only in-frame clones and is missing some. Of 150,000 to 200,000 clones in the sample, roughly 80% were seen once. Input material: PBMCs. The receptors were gathered from a woman aged 40 to 49 in good health and CMV-seropositive.

The V call is TRBV5-4, the J call TRBJ1-3; D is ambiguous. This CDR3 is 17 amino acids long. The germline CDR1 and CDR2 sequences are SGHNT and YYREEE (reference sequence). Trimming took 0 bases from V and 0 from J, leaving 13 bases between them. Here the CDR3 reads CASSLGTPRDSGNTIYF. CDR3 bases: TGTGCCAGCAGCTTGGGCACACCCCGGGACTCTGGAAACACCATATATTTT.

The rearrangement joins TRBV6-1 to TRBJ1-2; 7 bases match TRBD1. Trimming removed 8 bases from V and 4 bases from J; junction bases left unmatched: 10. Germline V gives CDR1 MNHNS, CDR2 SASEGT. This CDR3 contains 14 residues. CDR3 loop: CASALDRAGYGYTF. CDR3 in DNA: TGTGCCAGCGCCCTTGACAGGGCTGGCTATGGCTACACCTTC.

The DNA of the CDR3 is TGTGCCAGCAGCGTGGGTCGGGAGGGCGTCGGGGAGCTGTTTTTT. It yields the protein CASSVGREGVGELFF. The chain has TRBV9 and TRBJ2-2; 8 bases line up with TRBD2. The length of the CDR3 is 15 residues. V was pared by 2 bases and J by 7 bases, with 7 bases of the junction left unmatched. CDR1 is SGDLS and CDR2 is YYNGEE in the germline V gene.

The chain recombines TRBV4-1 with TRBJ2-3, with 9 bases aligning to TRBD2. V trimming: 2 bases; J trimming: 0 bases; junction bases outside the gene matches: 6. The CDR3 contains 17 residues. Germline lookup yields CDR1 MGHRA and CDR2 YSYEKL. The chain's CDR3 is CASSQSSGRPSTDTQYF. CDR3 DNA: TGCGCCAGCAGCCAATCGAGCGGGAGGCCGAGCACAGATACGCAGTATTTT.

This chain joins TRBV10-3 and TRBJ1-1; 10 bases match TRBD1. This CDR3 contains 16 residues. Germline CDR1 ENHRY, CDR2 SYGVKD. V dropped 10 bases and J dropped 4; count of bases not matched to a gene: 15. The CDR3 bases are TGTGCCACCCAGGGGGACAGGGGCCCACGTAGCACTGAAGCTTTCTTT. Its translation: CATQGDRGPRSTEAFF.

V is TRBV28 and J is TRBJ2-7; tentative D call: TRBD2 (6 bases). This CDR3 spans 16 amino acids. In germline, CDR1 is MDHEN, CDR2 SYDVKM. V lost 4 bases, J lost 1 base, and 17 bases lay in between. The CDR3 reads CASSSGSGEMSYEQYF. CDR3 DNA sequence: TGTGCCAGCAGTTCCGGGTCGGGAGAGATGTCCTACGAGCAGTACTTC.